This TCR beta chain was found in a study of T cells in Graves' hyperthyroidism and ophthalmopathy. This clonotype has ten or more counts. Trimming removed 4 bases at V and 4 bases at J, with 14 bases between. Germline CDR1 reads MDHEN; CDR2 reads SYDVKM. The length of the CDR3 is 15 residues. Fresh peripheral blood, approximately 9.7 ml, was the source of the PBMCs. RNA transcripts provided the source from which TCR beta CDR3 regions were amplified. Using the HTBI primer set, a first-round RT-PCR was run on the TCR CDR3. TCRdb re-derived calls from the multiplex PCR reads in MiXCR, one entry per CDR3 protein. The profile covers 200,000 to 300,000 distinct CDR3 sequences, with 24% appearing a single time and about 40% taken by the ten largest.

This clonotype was sampled from a woman between 40 and 50 years old with Graves' ophthalmopathy. Sequencing input: blood. V gene TRBV28 combines with J gene TRBJ1-3; D may be TRBD1 (5 bases). CDR3 protein: CASSSGRYSGNTIYF. CDR3 in DNA: TGTGCCAGCAGTTCGGGACGTTACTCCGGAAACACCATATATTTT. Using reference TRBV28 and TRBJ1-3 for the parts outside the CDR3, the full variable domain is DVKVTQSSRYLVKRTGEKVFLECVQDMDHENMFWYRQDPGLGLRLIYFSYDVKMKEKGDIPEGYSVSREKKERFSLILESASTNQTSMYLCASSSGRYSGNTIYFGEGSWLTVV.